A selection of T cell receptor beta chains follows, all from one sample in a study of cytomegalovirus exposure and HLA in healthy donors. Data came from immunoSEQ multiplex PCR; TCRdb stores just in-frame clones and leaves some out. The sample includes tens of thousands of clones. The sequenced sample consisted of PBMCs. The receptors were sampled from a male donor in good health and CMV-seropositive. The CDR3 runs from the conserved cysteine through the conserved F or W. A D gene is named only where the DNA matches it firmly. Some rows have no size entry. The others give once, few or many, or a class for an expanded clone.

CASRLQGITEAFF,TGTGCCAGCAGACTACAGGGGATCACTGAAGCTTTCTTT,TRBV28,-,TRBJ1-1,TRBD1
CASSPGQGVATQYF,TGCGCCAGCAGCCCCGGACAGGGAGTGGCGACCCAGTACTTC,TRBV5-1,-,TRBJ2-5,TRBD1
CAISESRISNQPQHF,TGTGCCATCAGTGAGTCCAGGATTAGCAATCAGCCCCAGCATTTT,TRBV10-3,-,TRBJ1-5,-
CSVEGEGGEQYF,TGCAGCGTTGAGGGAGAAGGGGGCGAGCAGTACTTC,TRBV29-1,-,TRBJ2-7,-
CASSVQGSHGYTF,TGCGCCAGCAGCGTACAGGGGTCGCATGGCTACACCTTC,TRBV4-1,-,TRBJ1-2,TRBD1
CASSSRHNEQYF,TGTGCCAGCAGTTCCAGACACAACGAGCAGTACTTC,TRBV27,-,TRBJ2-7,-
CASSERTGNNSPLHF,TGTGCCAGCAGTGAACGGACAGGGAATAATTCACCCCTCCACTTT,TRBV2,-,TRBJ1-6,TRBD1
CASSLSVYSEAFF,TGTGCCAGCAGCTTATCAGTTTATTCTGAAGCTTTCTTT,TRBV11-3,-,TRBJ1-1,-
CASSPGTVGGYTF,TGTGCCAGCTCACCTGGGACAGTGGGCGGCTACACCTTC,TRBV18,-,TRBJ1-2,TRBD1
CASSLSVLNTEAFF,TGCGCCAGCAGCTTGAGCGTTTTGAACACTGAAGCTTTCTTT,TRBV5-1,-,TRBJ1-1,-
CASSLVAGGLGTDTQYF,TGTGCCAGCAGCTTGGTAGCGGGGGGGCTGGGCACAGATACGCAGTATTTT,TRBV7-8,-,TRBJ2-3,TRBD2
CASRLTGPGNQPQHF,TGTGCCAGCAGGCTCACAGGGCCCGGCAATCAGCCCCAGCATTTT,TRBV6-5,-,TRBJ1-5,-
CASSRTGGTGELFF,TGTGCCAGCAGTCGGACAGGGGGAACCGGGGAGCTGTTTTTT,TRBV4-2,-,TRBJ2-2,TRBD1
CASSVRKGSETQYF,TGCGCCAGCAGCGTACGAAAGGGGTCGGAGACCCAGTACTTC,TRBV5-1,-,TRBJ2-5,-
CASIHSITYEQYF,TGTGCCAGCATCCACAGTATTACCTACGAGCAGTACTTC,TRBV6-5,-,TRBJ2-7,-
CASSLDRIYEQYF,TGTGCCAGCAGCTTAGACAGGATCTACGAGCAGTACTTC,TRBV11-2,medium-sized,TRBJ2-7,-
CSVLFMNTEAFF,TGCAGCGTTCTATTTATGAACACTGAAGCTTTCTTT,TRBV29-1,-,TRBJ1-1,-
CASNRGRNTEAFF,TGTGCCAGCAACAGGGGCAGGAACACTGAAGCTTTCTTT,TRBV7-8,-,TRBJ1-1,TRBD1
CASSQDQTGSYGYTF,TGCGCCAGCAGCCAAGACCAAACAGGGTCCTATGGCTACACCTTC,TRBV4-3,-,TRBJ1-2,-
CSVVSRNGRNSKNIQYF,TGCAGCGTTGTCTCTCGGAACGGCAGGAACTCCAAAAACATTCAGTACTTC,TRBV29-1,-,TRBJ2-4,-
CAWSAEAGGYNEQFF,TGTGCCTGGAGTGCGGAGGCGGGGGGTTACAATGAGCAGTTCTTC,TRBV30,-,TRBJ2-1,TRBD2
CASSGGYEDTEAFF,TGTGCCAGCAGCGGAGGGTATGAGGACACTGAAGCTTTCTTT,TRBV9,-,TRBJ1-1,-
CASSPTAGYGTQYF,TGTGCCAGCTCACCTACTGCGGGGTACGGGACCCAGTACTTC,TRBV18,-,TRBJ2-5,-
CASRGPLRNTEAFF,TGCGCCAGCAGGGGGCCGCTGAGAAACACTGAAGCTTTCTTT,TRBV4-1,-,TRBJ1-1,-
CASSPRTSGGSSYNEQFF,TGTGCCAGCAGCCCACGGACTAGCGGGGGGAGCTCCTACAATGAGCAGTTCTTC,TRBV7-2,-,TRBJ2-1,TRBD2
CASSGVDFEQYF,TGTGCCAGCAGTGGCGTAGACTTCGAGCAGTACTTC,TRBV6-1,-,TRBJ2-7,-
CASSTALLQGWQETQYF,TGTGCCAGCTCAACCGCCCTTTTACAGGGGTGGCAAGAGACCCAGTACTTC,TRBV18,-,TRBJ2-5,TRBD1
CSAGDSAEQFF,TGCAGTGCGGGGGACAGTGCCGAGCAGTTCTTC,TRBV20-1,-,TRBJ2-1,TRBD1
CASRVRGLTNEKLFF,TGCGCCAGCAGGGTGAGGGGACTGACTAATGAAAAACTGTTTTTT,TRBV5-1,-,TRBJ1-4,-
CASSGRQGGNEQFF,TGTGCCAGCAGTGGGAGACAGGGGGGGAATGAGCAGTTCTTC,TRBV2,-,TRBJ2-1,TRBD1
CSVGRAGVGTDTQYF,TGCAGCGTTGGGAGAGCGGGAGTAGGGACAGATACGCAGTATTTT,TRBV29-1,-,TRBJ2-3,TRBD2
CATSRGSGLAGGIEQFF,TGTGCCACCAGCAGAGGTTCCGGACTAGCGGGAGGTATTGAGCAGTTCTTC,TRBV15,-,TRBJ2-1,TRBD2
CASSARSAYEQYF,TGTGCCAGCAGTGCTAGGAGCGCCTACGAGCAGTACTTC,TRBV25-1,-,TRBJ2-7,-
CASSQYRGNDGYTF,TGCGCCAGCAGCCAATACAGGGGAAACGATGGCTACACCTTC,TRBV4-3,-,TRBJ1-2,TRBD1
CASSLSRPWTADSNQPQHF,TGTGCCAGCAGTTTATCCCGACCGTGGACAGCCGATAGCAATCAGCCCCAGCATTTT,TRBV28,-,TRBJ1-5,-